Sequencing of this T cell receptor beta chain was carried out in a study of blood T cell repertoires in COVID-19. Study-level information: The samples span acute and convalescent COVID-19 from the United States, Italy and Spain.

Profiled with immunoSEQ multiplex PCR; TCRdb holds only in-frame clones, not every one. The sample has around 100,000 clones; 70% to 90% are singletons. The germline V gene encodes CDR1 SGHTA and CDR2 FQGNSA. The V and J ends lost 5 bases and 2 bases respectively, with 16 bases between them. CDR3 length equals 15 residues. Material for sequencing was peripheral blood. The chain recombines TRBV7-2 with TRBJ2-7; TRBD1 is a possible D gene (5 bases). This clonotype was obtained from a woman aged 70 to 79 who had recovered from COVID-19. CDR3 DNA sequence: TGTGCCAGCAGCCCACGCCGACAGTTCGCCTACGAGCAGTACTTC. This sequence encodes CASSPRRQFAYEQYF.